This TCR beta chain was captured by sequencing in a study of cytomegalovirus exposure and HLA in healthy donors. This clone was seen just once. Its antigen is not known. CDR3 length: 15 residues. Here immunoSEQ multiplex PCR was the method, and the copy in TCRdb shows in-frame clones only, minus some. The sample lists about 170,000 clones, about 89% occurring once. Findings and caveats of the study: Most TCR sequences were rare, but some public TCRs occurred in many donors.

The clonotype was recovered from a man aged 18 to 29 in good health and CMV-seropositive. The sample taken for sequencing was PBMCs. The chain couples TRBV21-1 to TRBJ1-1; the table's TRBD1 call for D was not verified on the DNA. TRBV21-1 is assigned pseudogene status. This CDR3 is CASSARQGRNTEAFF. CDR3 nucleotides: TGTGCCAGCAGCGCCCGACAGGGGCGAAACACTGAAGCTTTCTTT.